Detailed here is one T cell receptor (beta chain). Its binding antigen is unknown. Per-base qualities were not stored, and no clone one base away is much larger. The germline V end is reduced by 0 bases and the J end by 2 bases; junction bases left unmatched: 3. Per the germline V gene, SQVTM is the CDR1 and ANQGSEA is the CDR2. The CDR3 sequence holds 14 residues, the cysteine and phenylalanine included. Of the read, only the CDR3 DNA is kept; its 42 bases are in frame from base 1. The sequencing machine was an Illumina HiSeq 2500. TCR beta libraries were prepared by quantitative 5'-RACE with molecular barcodes. Concerning the study's data processing: Disease-linked TCR variants were identified with a new computational method built on a probabilistic model of VDJ rearrangement. TCRdb ran its own pipeline on the public reads, namely fastp trimming at Q25 and MiXCR clone calling, and kept in-frame beta chains. Duplicate CDR3 protein sequences are folded into a single record with the most common DNA and genes. The V and J calls were not made by the authors but by TCRdb's processing. This sample lists just under 550,000 distinct CDR3 sequences; about an eighth were detected once. About 6.5% of the sample belongs to the ten largest clones.

The data originate from a study of CD8 T cells in ankylosing spondylitis (dated by TCRdb to the late 2010s). As for the study more broadly: T cell receptor beta repertoires were profiled in healthy donors and ankylosing spondylitis patients so that disease-linked TCR variants could be found. The full study cohort comprised roughly 24 ankylosing spondylitis patients and roughly 100 healthy donors. Peripheral blood was sampled, and synovial fluid was additionally collected from ankylosing spondylitis patients.

The paper's findings and limits, for the study overall: A TCR beta motif made up of fewer than 10 highly homologous amino acid variants appeared to be characteristic of blood from ankylosing spondylitis patients. According to the report, matched synovial fluid samples from ankylosing spondylitis patients were significantly enriched for the disease-linked clones. Some of the motif variants had been reported before in the synovial fluid and blood of reactive arthritis patients, a finding that suggests common disease-initiation mechanisms. A CD8+ phenotype was shown by the disease-linked clones, which were found at relatively low frequencies in peripheral blood.

The sequencing input was blood, either unsorted or a sorted T cell fraction (not recorded which). The sequence derives from a male donor with ankylosing spondylitis. The chain uses TRBV29-1 and TRBJ2-5; 7 middle bases align to TRBD1. CDR3 region: CSVEDHRGQETQYF. The DNA sequence reads TGCAGCGTTGAAGATCACAGGGGACAAGAGACCCAGTACTTC.